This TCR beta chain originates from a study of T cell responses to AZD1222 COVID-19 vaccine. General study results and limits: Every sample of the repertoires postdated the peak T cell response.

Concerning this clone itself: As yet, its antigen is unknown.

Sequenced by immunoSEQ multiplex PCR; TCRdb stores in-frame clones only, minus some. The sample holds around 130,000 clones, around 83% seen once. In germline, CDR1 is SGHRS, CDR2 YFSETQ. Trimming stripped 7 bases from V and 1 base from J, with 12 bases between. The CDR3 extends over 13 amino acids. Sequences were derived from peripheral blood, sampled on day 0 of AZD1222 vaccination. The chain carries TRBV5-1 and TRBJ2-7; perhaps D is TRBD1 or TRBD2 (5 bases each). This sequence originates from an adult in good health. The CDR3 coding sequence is TGCGCCAGCGTAGGGGACGGATCCTACGAGCAGTACTTC. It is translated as CASVGDGSYEQYF. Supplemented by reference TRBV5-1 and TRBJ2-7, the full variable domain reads KAGVTQTPRYLIKTRGQQVTLSCSPISGHRSVSWYQQTPGQGLQFLFEYFSETQRNKGNFPGRFSGRQFSNSRSEMNVSTLELGDSALYLCASVGDGSYEQYFGPGTRLTVT.